The 3 T cell receptor beta chains below all came from one sample that was sequenced in a study of tumour-infiltrating T cells in Burkitt lymphoma. Assay: immunoSEQ multiplex PCR; the TCRdb copy retains only in-frame clones and omits some. Of about 10,000 clones in the sample, roughly 58% are singletons; the top ten hold approximately 5%. Material: tumor tissue. These receptor sequences come from a human donor with diffuse large B-cell lymphoma.

The V call is TRBV15, the J call TRBJ2-3, with D hard to call. This CDR3 comprises 15 residues. Trimming removed 1 base at V and 3 bases at J, with 11 bases between. Germline V gives CDR1 LNHNV, CDR2 YYDKDF (reference sequence). The CDR3 nucleotides are TGTGCCACCAGCAGAGTGCTCTCCTTTACAGATACGCAGTATTTT. It encodes CATSRVLSFTDTQYF.

The chain recombines TRBV6-5 with TRBJ2-2; D call uncertain. Germline V gives CDR1 MNHEY, CDR2 SVGAGI. CDR3 size: 15 residues. Trimming took 2 bases from V and 3 from J, leaving 10 bases between them. The DNA of the CDR3 is TGTGCCAGCAGTTACAGGGAAAGGGACACCGGGGAGCTGTTTTTT. Protein product: CASSYRERDTGELFF.

The rearrangement links TRBV10-3 to TRBJ1-1; possible D gene TRBD1, 5 bases. The CDR3 contains 16 residues. Trimming cost V 0 bases and J 0 bases, with 11 bases left between them. Germline CDR1 and CDR2: ENHRY and SYGVKD. The CDR3 nucleotides are TGTGCCATCAGTGAGTCGATGACAGAATTGAACACTGAAGCTTTCTTT. It translates to CAISESMTELNTEAFF.